A single sample is the source of the 21 T cell receptor beta chains below, sequenced in a study of blood T cell repertoires in COVID-19. Libraries were prepared by immunoSEQ multiplex PCR; TCRdb keeps only in-frame clonotypes and omits some of them. Among 180,000 or so clones listed, approximately 86% were seen once. Sequencing was done on a sample of peripheral blood. These receptors came from a woman of 80 years or more in a cohort sampled during active or convalescent COVID-19.

The chain joins TRBV5-6 to TRBJ2-7; TRBD1 agrees at 7 bases. V lost 2 bases, J lost 2 bases, and 4 bases stayed unmatched. Germline loops: CDR1 SGHDT, CDR2 YYEEEE. The CDR3 has 14 amino acids. CDR3 sequence: CASSFKTGAYEQYV. Written as DNA, the CDR3 is TGTGCCAGCAGCTTCAAAACAGGGGCCTACGAGCAGTACGTC.

The chain combines TRBV4-1 with TRBJ2-5, with TRBD2 identical over 12 bases. Losses at the gene ends were 2 bases for V and 4 bases for J; bases not matched to a gene: 2. CDR3 size: 15 residues. CDR1 MGHRA and CDR2 YSYEKL come from the germline V gene. CDR3 sequence reads: CASSQKLAGGETQYF. The CDR3, as DNA: TGCGCCAGCAGCCAAAAACTAGCGGGAGGAGAGACCCAGTACTTC.

Only a few counts were recorded for this clone. This chain connects TRBV11-2 to TRBJ2-1; 8 nucleotides match TRBD2. Germline V gives CDR1 SGHAT, CDR2 FQNNGV. With 3 bases clipped from V and 4 bases from J, the junction kept 5 bases outside the gene matches. CDR3 length equals 15 residues. CDR3 residues: CASSFYGRGYNEQFF. The CDR3 bases are TGTGCCAGCAGCTTCTACGGGAGGGGATACAATGAGCAGTTCTTC.

This clone was picked up a small number of times. This sequence joins TRBV9 and TRBJ2-2; D is unresolved. The CDR3 length is 13 residues. V dropped 3 bases and J dropped 3 bases, with 6 bases sitting between them. Germline V CDR1 and CDR2: SGDLS, YYNGEE. The CDR3 region is CASSDRDTGELFF. As DNA, the CDR3 is TGTGCCAGCAGCGACAGAGACACCGGGGAGCTGTTTTTT. The variable domain in full, with the rest retrieved from reference TRBV9 and TRBJ2-2, is DSGVTQTPKHLITATGQRVTLRCSPRSGDLSVYWYQQSLDQGLQFLIQYYNGEERAKGNILERFSAQQFPDLHSELNLSSLELGDSALYFCASSDRDTGELFFGEGSRLTVL.

The chain combines TRBV7-2 with TRBJ2-2; D is perhaps TRBD1 (5 bases). V dropped 1 base and J dropped 3 bases, with 15 bases sitting between them. The germline gives CDR1 SGHTA, CDR2 FQGNSA. The CDR3 is 17 amino acids. The CDR3 reads CASSLDIRVGYTGELFF. CDR3 coding DNA: TGTGCCAGCAGCTTAGACATCAGGGTGGGGTACACCGGGGAGCTGTTTTTT.

This chain connects TRBV30 to TRBJ2-2; no clear D gene. The V and J ends lost 0 bases and 4 bases respectively, with 12 bases between them. This CDR3 is 15 amino acids long. CDR1 and CDR2 from the germline V gene are GTSNPN and SVGIG (reference sequence). The CDR3 region is CAWSVYYRGTGELFF. The DNA of the CDR3 is TGTGCCTGGAGTGTGTACTATCGAGGCACCGGGGAGCTGTTTTTT.

V is TRBV11-3 and J is TRBJ1-1; 9 bases agree with TRBD1. This CDR3 has 15 amino acids. V was pared by 4 bases and J by 6 bases, with 9 bases of the junction left unmatched. The germline V gene encodes CDR1 SGHNT and CDR2 YENEEA. CDR3 sequence (DNA): TGTGCCAGCAGCTCGAGGACAGGGGTCTCCGCTGAAGCTTTCTTT. It codes for CASSSRTGVSAEAFF.

This chain joins TRBV7-9 and TRBJ1-5; TRBD1 agrees at 10 bases. This CDR3 contains 14 residues. The germline V gene has CDR1 SEHNR and CDR2 FQNEAQ (reference sequence). The ends lost 5 bases at V and 4 bases at J; junction bases unmatched: 2. The CDR3: CASSRQGANQPQHF. The CDR3 nucleotides read TGTGCCAGCAGCAGACAGGGGGCAAATCAGCCCCAGCATTTT.

V gene TRBV11-2 combines with J gene TRBJ2-1; D possibly corresponds to TRBD1 (5 bases). V was trimmed by 0 bases and J by 7 bases, leaving 7 bases between them. Germline CDR1 SGHAT, CDR2 FQNNGV. The CDR3 is made up of 13 amino acids. The CDR3 nucleotides read TGTGCCAGCAGCTTAGACAGGGATAATGAGCAGTTCTTC. Translation gives CASSLDRDNEQFF.

The chain links TRBV5-4 to TRBJ1-2; 10 nucleotides agree with TRBD1. With V trimmed by 5 bases and J by 4 bases, 8 bases remained unmatched. This CDR3 is 15 amino acids long. CDR1 is SGHNT, CDR2 YYREEE, per germline (reference sequence). CDR3 nucleotide sequence: TGTGCCAGCAGTCAGGGGGACAGGGGCACCTATGGCTACACCTTC. This sequence encodes CASSQGDRGTYGYTF.

This chain joins TRBV28 and TRBJ2-6; 7 bases are shared with TRBD1. The germline V gene has CDR1 MDHEN and CDR2 SYDVKM. The CDR3 runs to 18 residues. J gave up 0 bases and V 5 bases, and 10 bases lay outside the gene matches. Here the CDR3 reads CASSVVGQVFSGANVLTF. The CDR3 DNA reads TGTGCCAGCAGTGTGGTTGGACAGGTGTTCTCTGGGGCCAACGTCCTGACTTTC. Using reference TRBV28 and TRBJ2-6 for the parts outside the CDR3, the full variable domain is DVKVTQSSRYLVKRTGEKVFLECVQDMDHENMFWYRQDPGLGLRLIYFSYDVKMKEKGDIPEGYSVSREKKERFSLILESASTNQTSMYLCASSVVGQVFSGANVLTFGAGSRLTVL.

V gene TRBV21-1 combines with J gene TRBJ1-2; the table's D call, TRBD1, has no DNA check behind it. TRBV21-1 is classified as a pseudogene. CDR3 length: 19 amino acids. This CDR3 reads CASSNHARDRGRRLDGYTF. The CDR3 nucleotides read TGTGCCAGCAGCAACCATGCGCGGGACAGGGGGCGTAGATTGGACGGCTACACCTTC.

This clone was seen a single time. The rearrangement joins TRBV28 to TRBJ1-1; 8 positions agree with TRBD1. The germline gives CDR1 MDHEN, CDR2 SYDVKM. There are 13 residues in the CDR3. With 5 bases clipped from V and 10 bases from J, the junction kept 9 bases outside the gene matches. The CDR3 reads CASSGTGGVGAFF. The CDR3 DNA reads as TGTGCCAGCAGTGGGACAGGTGGGGTGGGAGCTTTCTTT. Using reference TRBV28 and TRBJ1-1 for the parts outside the CDR3, the full variable domain is DVKVTQSSRYLVKRTGEKVFLECVQDMDHENMFWYRQDPGLGLRLIYFSYDVKMKEKGDIPEGYSVSREKKERFSLILESASTNQTSMYLCASSGTGGVGAFFGQGTRLTVV.

The rearrangement uses TRBV5-4 and TRBJ1-3, with 9 bases lining up with TRBD1. The CDR3 has 16 amino acids. CDR1 is SGHNT, CDR2 YYREEE, per germline (reference sequence). J gave up 0 bases and V 3 bases, and 4 bases lay outside the gene matches. CDR3 sequence: CASSSGTGLSGNTIYF. In DNA, the CDR3 is TGTGCCAGCAGCTCCGGGACAGGGCTCTCTGGAAACACCATATATTTT. Full variable domain (outside the CDR3, taken from reference TRBV5-4 and TRBJ1-3): ETGVTQSPTHLIKTRGQQVTLRCSSQSGHNTVSWYQQALGQGPQFIFQYYREEENGRGNFPPRFSGLQFPNYSSELNVNALELDDSALYLCASSSGTGLSGNTIYFGEGSWLTVV.

V is TRBV7-6 and J is TRBJ2-1, with 8 bases fitting TRBD2. The CDR3 is 16 residues long. The trim removed 0 bases at V and 8 bases at J, leaving 9 bases unmatched. Germline lookup yields CDR1 SGHVS and CDR2 FNYEAQ. The CDR3 coding sequence is TGTGCCAGCAGCTTAGCGCCGGGAGGGGAGGGTGATGAGCAGTTCTTC. This translates into CASSLAPGGEGDEQFF.

The V and J genes are TRBV19 and TRBJ1-1, with no clear D. CDR1 is LNHDA and CDR2 is SQIVND in the germline V gene (reference sequence). The CDR3 totals 14 residues. Trimming took off 4 bases at V and 1 base at J, with 10 bases between the two ends. The CDR3 spells CASSTQVGNTEAFF. The CDR3 DNA is TGTGCCAGTAGTACCCAGGTTGGGAACACTGAAGCTTTCTTT.

Written as DNA, the CDR3 is TGTGCCAGCAGCTTGTCGATGGGCGGGGTAAGCACAGATACGCAGTATTTT. This encodes CASSLSMGGVSTDTQYF. The chain employs TRBV5-6 and TRBJ2-3, with TRBD2 as a possible D gene (6 bases). Germline V gene data show CDR1 as SGHDT and CDR2 as YYEEEE. The CDR3 has 17 residues. With 1 base removed from V and 0 bases from J, the gap between germline ends came to 15 bases.

Only a few counts were recorded for this clone. The chain is built from TRBV6-5 and TRBJ1-1, with 9 bases that match TRBD1. The V and J ends lost 6 bases and 1 base, in that order; junction bases with no gene match: 0. Per the germline V gene, CDR1 is MNHEY and CDR2 is SVGAGI. The CDR3 runs to 13 residues. The CDR3 sequence: CASRDRGNTEAFF. DNA of the CDR3: TGTGCCAGCAGGGACAGGGGGAACACTGAAGCTTTCTTT.

The chain has TRBV7-7 and TRBJ2-3, with a weak D call TRBD1 (5 bases). V shed 1 base and J shed 2 bases, with 7 bases lying between them. CDR1 is SSHAT and CDR2 is FNYEAQ in the germline V gene (reference sequence). The CDR3 extends over 14 amino acids. In nucleotides, the CDR3 is TGTGCCAGCAGCTTAGGACAGACCACAGATACGCAGTATTTT. Protein sequence: CASSLGQTTDTQYF.

This rearrangement joins TRBV7-2 to TRBJ2-3; D unclear. CDR1 is SGHTA and CDR2 is FQGNSA in the germline V gene. This CDR3 has 14 residues. V was pared by 2 bases and J by 2 bases, with 8 bases between. The CDR3 here is CASSLSRSTDTQYF. CDR3 in DNA: TGTGCCAGCAGCTTAAGCAGGTCCACAGATACGCAGTATTTT.

The count of this clone is one. The chain links TRBV16 to TRBJ1-2; D remains ambiguous. The CDR3 is 16 residues long. Germline V gene data show CDR1 as KGHSY and CDR2 as FQNENV. V lost 0 bases, J lost 3 bases, and 14 bases lay in between. CDR3 protein: CASSQSRGRGYYGYTF. CDR3 bases: TGTGCCAGCAGCCAATCGCGAGGGAGAGGGTACTATGGCTACACCTTC. Using reference TRBV16 and TRBJ1-2 for the parts outside the CDR3, the full variable domain is GEEVAQTPKHLVRGEGQKAKLYCAPIKGHSYVFWYQQVLKNEFKFLISFQNENVFDETGMPKERFSAKCLPNSPCSLEIQATKLEDSAVYFCASSQSRGRGYYGYTFGSGTRLTVV.